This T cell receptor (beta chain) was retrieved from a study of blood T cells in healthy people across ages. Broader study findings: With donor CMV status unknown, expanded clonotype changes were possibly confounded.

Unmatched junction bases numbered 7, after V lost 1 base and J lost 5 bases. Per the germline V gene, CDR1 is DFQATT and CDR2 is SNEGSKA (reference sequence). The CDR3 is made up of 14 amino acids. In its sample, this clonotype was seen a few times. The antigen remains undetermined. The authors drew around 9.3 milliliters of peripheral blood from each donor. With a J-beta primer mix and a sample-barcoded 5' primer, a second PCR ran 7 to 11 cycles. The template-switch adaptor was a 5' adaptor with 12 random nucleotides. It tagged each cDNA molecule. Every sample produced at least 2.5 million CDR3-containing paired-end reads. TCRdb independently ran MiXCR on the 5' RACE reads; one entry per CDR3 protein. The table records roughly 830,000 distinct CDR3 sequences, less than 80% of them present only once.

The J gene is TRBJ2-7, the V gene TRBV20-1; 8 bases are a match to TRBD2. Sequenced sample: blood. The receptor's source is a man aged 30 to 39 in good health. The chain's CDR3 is CSARAGGLLNEQYF. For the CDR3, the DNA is TGCAGTGCTAGAGCGGGGGGGCTATTGAACGAGCAGTACTTC.